The 20 T cell receptor beta chains below come from one sample, sequenced in a study of beta chain features in type 1 diabetes. Overall study findings and caveats: All four CD4+ subsets of Type 1 diabetes patients contained TCRB CDR3s that were moderately but significantly shorter.

cDNA synthesis used the whole RNA isolate, giving expressed TCRB sequences. This table comes from immunoSEQ multiplex PCR, and its TCRdb copy is limited to in-frame clones, with some not included. This table has hundreds of thousands of clones, roughly 12% appearing once. These receptors have no identified antigens. Sequencing input: naive CD4+ T cells from blood. The source is a man between 18 and 29 years old with type 1 diabetes.

This clone was found a few times. The V call is TRBV13, the J call TRBJ1-2; D is ambiguous. Germline CDR1 reads PRHDT; CDR2 reads FYEKMQ (reference sequence). The CDR3 sequence is 13 residues long. The ends were cut back, 3 bases at V and 13 bases at J, with 18 bases in the middle. The CDR3 loop reads CASSLGVSFGITF. In nucleotides, the CDR3 is TGTGCCAGCAGCTTGGGAGTGTCTTTCGGTATCACCTTC.

This clone was detected a few times. Other DNA sequences from this sample encode an identical CDR3 as well. This chain connects TRBV29-1 to TRBJ1-2, with 10 bases aligning to TRBD1. Germline-derived CDR1 and CDR2 are SQVTM and ANQGSEA. V was pared by 4 bases and J by 1 base, with 0 bases of the junction left unmatched. This CDR3 has 13 residues. CDR3 region: CSVGDRGNYGYTF. CDR3 DNA sequence: TGCAGCGTTGGGGACAGGGGTAACTATGGCTACACCTTC.

The chain is built from TRBV30 and TRBJ1-6; tentative D call: TRBD1 (5 bases). The V end was cut by 3 bases, the J end by 8 bases, with 11 bases between. The CDR3 sequence is 13 residues long. Germline CDR1 is GTSNPN and CDR2 is SVGIG (reference sequence). CDR3 sequence reads: CAWRAGPDSPLHF. The CDR3 DNA reads as TGTGCCTGGAGGGCAGGGCCAGATTCACCCCTCCACTTT.

The V call is TRBV10-1, the J call TRBJ2-7; maybe TRBD2 (5 bases). The germline gives CDR1 WNHNN, CDR2 SYGVQD (reference sequence). With 2 bases removed from V and 2 bases from J, the gap between germline ends came to 10 bases. The CDR3 extends over 14 amino acids. The CDR3 here is CASSERRSPYEQYF. CDR3 nucleotides: TGCGCCAGCAGTGAGAGGAGGAGTCCCTACGAGCAGTACTTC.

The gene calls are TRBV6-5 and TRBJ1-1, with 7 bases aligning to TRBD1. The CDR3 totals 13 residues. Germline V lookup: CDR1 MNHEY, CDR2 SVGAGI. The J segment lost 7 bases and the V segment lost 0 bases, leaving 2 bases of the junction unmatched. The CDR3 spells CASSYSGTVEAFF. The CDR3 coding sequence is TGTGCCAGCAGTTACTCCGGGACAGTTGAAGCTTTCTTT.

This chain connects TRBV6-7 to TRBJ1-1; no clear D gene. TRBV6-7 qualifies as an ORF whose function is uncertain. The CDR3 is 13 residues long. V was cut by 1 base and J by 11 bases, with 14 bases left in between. The chain's CDR3 is CASSYFRSVIAFF. DNA of the CDR3: TGTGCCAGCAGTTACTTTCGATCGGTGATCGCTTTCTTT.

This clone was detected a few times. V and J are TRBV30 and TRBJ1-1, with a possible D match to TRBD1 (5 bases). From germline, CDR1 is GTSNPN and CDR2 SVGIG (reference sequence). The ends were cut back, 3 bases at V and 6 bases at J, with 11 bases in the middle. The CDR3 has 12 amino acids. The CDR3 DNA is TGTGCCTGGAGACCCGGGGCGTCTGAAGCTTTCTTT. Its protein product is CAWRPGASEAFF.

This clone was seen only once. The rearrangement joins TRBV28 to TRBJ2-7, with D tentatively TRBD1 (6 bases). Trimming stripped 8 bases from V and 7 bases from J, with 15 bases between. Germline CDR1 reads MDHEN; CDR2 reads SYDVKM. This CDR3 has 12 amino acids. The CDR3 here is CASRRDTAEQYF. CDR3 sequence (DNA): TGTGCCAGCCGCCGGGACACGGCGGAGCAGTACTTC.

The chain joins TRBV29-1 to TRBJ2-5; 8 bases align to TRBD2. The CDR3 extends over 12 amino acids. Trimming took 8 bases from V and 5 from J; bases not matched to a gene: 7. CDR1 and CDR2 (germline): SQVTM, ANQGSEA. CDR3 sequence reads: CSSGGPGETQYF. Written as DNA, the CDR3 is TGCAGCAGCGGGGGCCCAGGGGAGACCCAGTACTTC.

This clone was observed a handful of times. The chain is built from TRBV20-1 and TRBJ2-5; D is ambiguous. CDR1 is DFQATT, CDR2 SNEGSKA, per germline (reference sequence). The CDR3 has 10 amino acids. The V end was cut by 3 bases, the J end by 5 bases, with 4 bases between. In DNA, the CDR3 is TGCAGTGCTAGCGAGGAGACCCAGTACTTC. Protein product: CSASEETQYF.

There are a few counts of this clone. V and J are TRBV27 and TRBJ1-5, with 8 positions matching TRBD1. The V segment lost 5 bases and the J segment 6 bases; nucleotides outside the gene matches: 12. The CDR3 is made up of 16 amino acids. In germline, CDR1 is MNHEY, CDR2 SMNVEV (reference sequence). The CDR3 DNA reads as TGTGCCAGCAGTCCCCACCTCCCCGGGACAGGTCAGCCCCAGCATTTT. Protein sequence: CASSPHLPGTGQPQHF.

This chain connects TRBV9 to TRBJ1-1; the match to TRBD1 covers 8 bases. CDR3 length: 16 residues. Germline V gene data show CDR1 as SGDLS and CDR2 as YYNGEE. V lost 1 base to trimming and J lost 2 bases; unmatched junction nucleotides: 7. The CDR3: CASSVLSGQVNTEAFF. The CDR3 DNA reads TGTGCCAGCAGCGTATTATCGGGACAGGTAAACACTGAAGCTTTCTTT.

The V call is TRBV5-1, the J call TRBJ2-5; no reliable D call. Germline CDR1 reads SGHRS; CDR2 reads YFSETQ. V was shortened by 2 bases and J by 2 bases, with 4 bases between the two germline ends. This CDR3 has 12 amino acids. The CDR3 loop is CASSFEQETQYF. The CDR3 coding sequence is TGCGCCAGCAGCTTTGAGCAAGAGACCCAGTACTTC.

This clone was picked up a small number of times. The CDR3, as DNA: TGCGCCAGCAGCCAACCGCCGAAACAGGGGCGGGATCAGCCCCAGCATTTT. This translates into CASSQPPKQGRDQPQHF. The gene calls are TRBV4-1 and TRBJ1-5; 7 bases align to TRBD1. The CDR3 length is 17 residues. CDR1 MGHRA and CDR2 YSYEKL come from the germline V gene. V trimming: 2 bases; J trimming: 5 bases; junction bases outside the gene matches: 12.

In the case of this clone: In the same sample, other DNA sequences code for this CDR3. This chain links TRBV9 with TRBJ1-2; TRBD1 aligns across 7 bases. Trimming took 4 bases from V and 0 from J; bases not matched to a gene: 6. The CDR3 sequence is 15 residues long. Germline values: CDR1 SGDLS, CDR2 YYNGEE. The CDR3 region is CASSSRTGANYGYTF. DNA for the CDR3: TGTGCCAGCAGCTCGCGGACAGGAGCTAACTATGGCTACACCTTC.

This clone was picked up a small number of times. One end of the junction fails to match germline, which may point to a read error. V is TRBV6-6 and J is TRBJ1-5; D is uncertain. Germline CDR1 and CDR2: MNHNY and SVGAGI (reference sequence). The CDR3 has 12 amino acids. The CDR3 loop reads CASTKQSGPRHF. CDR3 bases: TGTGCCAGCACCAAACAGTCCGGACCCCGGCATTTT.

J is TRBJ1-2 and V is TRBV7-9, with D hard to call. This CDR3 has 10 amino acids. Germline lookup yields CDR1 SEHNR and CDR2 FQNEAQ (reference sequence). With 5 bases removed from V and 2 bases from J, the gap between germline ends came to 0 bases. CDR3: CASSNYGYTF. The CDR3 DNA sequence: TGTGCCAGCAGCAACTATGGCTACACCTTC.

This chain joins TRBV29-1 and TRBJ1-1; TRBD1 is a possible D gene (5 bases). The germline V gene has CDR1 SQVTM and CDR2 ANQGSEA. V was clipped by 4 bases and J by 4 bases, with 13 bases between them. The CDR3 extends over 13 amino acids. The DNA of the CDR3 is TGCAGCGTTGCCGTTCTAAGGGGCACTGAAGCTTTCTTT. Its protein product is CSVAVLRGTEAFF.

This clone was counted only a few times. The chain has TRBV27 and TRBJ2-7; maybe TRBD2 (5 bases). The germline CDR1 and CDR2 sequences are MNHEY and SMNVEV (reference sequence). V was clipped by 6 bases and J by 5 bases, with 14 bases between them. The CDR3 is 13 amino acids. CDR3 sequence reads: CASSFREGDEQYF. The CDR3 nucleotides are TGTGCCAGCAGCTTCCGAGAGGGAGACGAGCAGTACTTC.

This clone was detected only a few times. The CDR3 sequence is CASRSSRSSYEQYF. Written as DNA, the CDR3 is TGTGCCAGCAGGTCCTCTCGGAGTTCCTACGAGCAGTACTTC. The chain combines TRBV6-1 with TRBJ2-7; no clear D. The germline V gene encodes CDR1 MNHNS and CDR2 SASEGT. V was cut by 6 bases and J by 1 base, with 13 bases left in between. This CDR3 has 14 residues.